The sequence of this T cell receptor (beta chain) was determined in a study of blood T cell repertoires in COVID-19. Study overall: The United States, Italy and Spain were the sources of the acute and convalescent COVID-19 samples. Nucleic acid was either cDNA or gDNA, and it came from T cells, B-cell-depleted T cells, or PBMCs.

The CDR3 totals 12 residues. Germline loops: CDR1 SEHNR, CDR2 FQNEAQ (reference sequence). V was trimmed by 5 bases and J by 5 bases, leaving 10 bases between them. Authors' methods: Quantification of nucleated cells was approximated via reference gene primer amplification. The table came from immunoSEQ multiplex PCR; TCRdb's copy has only in-frame clones and leaves some out. D and trimming were read from the DNA, whereas the V and J calls and clone size are those reported in that table. The sample consists of more than 140,000 clones, more than 70% of them appearing once. The sequence was obtained from a woman aged 60-75 years with acute or convalescent COVID-19. V is TRBV7-9 and J is TRBJ2-7, with D maybe TRBD2 (5 bases). Material for sequencing was peripheral blood. CDR3 bases: TGTGCCAGCAGCCTTGACGGGGACGAGCAGTACTTC. Its protein product is CASSLDGDEQYF.